Given below is one T cell receptor beta chain in context. What it recognizes is unknown. At one end, the junction sequence differs from germline, possibly due to a read error. The sample comes from a study of cytomegalovirus exposure and HLA in healthy donors. Study outcomes and limitations: Through in vitro validation, three CMV-associated chains were shown to be specific for CMV antigens. It was reported in a later analysis that an Asian-associated ancestry cluster showed fewer N-insertions than the approximately 670-donor mean. Some public TCRs appeared in many individuals, while most sequences were rare.

PCR used 60 Vbeta primers and 13 Jbeta primers. As originally analysed: Later work found 74 million or so unique TCR beta chains, with roughly 11 million shared. Only in-frame clones appear in the TCRdb table, and some are missing; sequencing was by immunoSEQ multiplex PCR. Clone size and V and J calls were adopted from that table, with D and trimming inferred from the DNA. This sample's table reports about 130,000 clones. The CDR3 is made up of 15 amino acids. The germline gives CDR1 SNHLY, CDR2 FYNNEI. Sequences were obtained from PBMCs. The source is a woman between 55 and 75 years old in good health and CMV-seronegative. The rearrangement uses TRBV2 and TRBJ1-2, with 7 bases that match TRBD1. CDR3 residues: CVSVIPGQITYGYTF. The CDR3 DNA sequence: TGTGTCAGCGTCATTCCGGGACAGATAACTTATGGCTACACCTTC. Filled out from reference TRBV2 and TRBJ1-2, the complete variable domain reads EPEVTQTPSHQVTQMGQEVILRCVPISNHLYFYWYRQILGQKVEFLVSFYNNEISEKSEIFDDQFSVERPDGSNFTLKIRSTKLEDSAMYFCVSVIPGQITYGYTFGSGTRLTVV.